This T cell receptor beta chain is from a study of cytomegalovirus exposure and HLA in healthy donors. The table lists this clone with a count of one. Antigen: not known. Nominally healthy donors provided the samples, though records likely missed some immune exposures. General study findings and limits: The listing of 160 or so TCR beta chains classed them as cytomegalovirus-associated. Rare TCR sequences predominated, though certain public TCRs were found in many donors. Common viral pathogens were later found to be apparently linked to several of the most significant clusters.

The PCR was carried out with 60 Vbeta primers and 13 Jbeta primers. Libraries were prepared by immunoSEQ multiplex PCR; TCRdb keeps only in-frame clonotypes and omits some of them. The profile shows fewer than 150,000 clones, approximately 76% of them singletons. The germline V gene has CDR1 SGDLS and CDR2 YYNGEE. The CDR3 loop spans 16 amino acids. With 0 bases clipped from V and 6 bases from J, the junction kept 7 bases outside the gene matches. The chain recombines TRBV9 with TRBJ2-5; 11 nucleotides align to TRBD1. The source material was PBMCs. The clonotype was recovered from a man in his sixties in good health and CMV-seropositive. CDR3 region: CASSVGVGQGAKTQYF. DNA of the CDR3: TGTGCCAGCAGCGTAGGGGTAGGACAGGGGGCAAAGACCCAGTACTTC.